The rows below give T cell receptor beta chains drawn from one sample of a study of T cells in Graves' hyperthyroidism and ophthalmopathy. Using its own MiXCR run on the multiplex PCR reads, TCRdb lists one record per CDR3 protein. There are around 340,000 distinct CDR3 sequences in the sample; about 15% occur only once, and about 26% lies in the top ten. The sample taken for sequencing was blood. All receptors derive from a woman aged 30 to 39 with Graves' hyperthyroidism. CDR3s include the opening cysteine and the closing phenylalanine or tryptophan. The D gene is left open where the match is weak. For some rows the clone size is stated as once, few or many, or as a class when expanded; others skip it.

TGTGCCAGCAGTGAAGCTGGCAGGGAAAATGGCTACACCTTC,CASSEAGRENGYTF,many,TRBJ1-2,-,TRBV2
TGTGCCAGCAGTCCTGGGACAGGGATTATGAACACTGAAGCTTTCTTT,CASSPGTGIMNTEAFF,many,TRBJ1-1,TRBD1,TRBV6-1
TGCAGTGCTAACGGACTAGCGGGACTAGCCAAAAACATTCAGTACTTC,CSANGLAGLAKNIQYF,few,TRBJ2-4,TRBD2,TRBV20-1
TGTGCCAGCAGTCAGACAGGGAGAACAGATACGCAGTATTTT,CASSQTGRTDTQYF,-,TRBJ2-3,TRBD1,TRBV2
TGCAGCGTTGAACCTTTAAACCTGGGGACAGGGGTAGGAGAGACCCAGTACTTC,CSVEPLNLGTGVGETQYF,once,TRBJ2-5,TRBD1,TRBV29-1
TGCAGTGCTAGAGATTCTTGGGCCCATTCTGGAAACACCATATATTTT,CSARDSWAHSGNTIYF,-,TRBJ1-3,-,TRBV20-1
TGTGCCAGCAGTTTACTGGGACAGGGGTTTCCTCAGCCCCAGCATTTT,CASSLLGQGFPQPQHF,many,TRBJ1-5,TRBD1,TRBV27
TGTGCCAGTAGTATAGGACAGCAAGAGACCCAGTACTTC,CASSIGQQETQYF,many,TRBJ2-5,-,TRBV19
TGTGCCAGCAGCTGGTCGGGACAGGGGTGGGGCTACACCTTC,CASSWSGQGWGYTF,-,TRBJ1-2,TRBD1,TRBV11-2
TGTGCCACCAGTGATCCGCTGGGGGGACAGGGTTCCGGGGAGCTGTTTTTT,CATSDPLGGQGSGELFF,many,TRBJ2-2,TRBD1,TRBV24-1
TGTGCCAGCACCCTTGGGCAGGATCGTTCCTTC,CASTLGQDRSF,-,TRBJ1-2,-,TRBV12-3/TRBV12-4